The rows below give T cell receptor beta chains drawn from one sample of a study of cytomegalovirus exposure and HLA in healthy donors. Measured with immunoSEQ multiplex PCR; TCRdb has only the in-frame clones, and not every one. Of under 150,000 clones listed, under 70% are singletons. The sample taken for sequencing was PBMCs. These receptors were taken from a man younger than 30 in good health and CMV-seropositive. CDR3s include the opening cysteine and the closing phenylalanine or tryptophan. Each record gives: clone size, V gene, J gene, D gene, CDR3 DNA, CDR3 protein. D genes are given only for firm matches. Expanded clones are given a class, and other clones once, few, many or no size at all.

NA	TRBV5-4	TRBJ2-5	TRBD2	TGTGCCAGCAGCCGCCCGCCTAGCGGAGGGAAAGAGACCCAGTACTTC	CASSRPPSGGKETQYF
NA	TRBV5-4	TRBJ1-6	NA	TGTGCCAGCAGCCCGGGGGGCGCGGGTCCTAATTCACCCCTCCACTTT	CASSPGGAGPNSPLHF
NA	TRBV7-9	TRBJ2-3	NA	TGTGCCAGCGGTGACTATGAGGCCGATACGCAGTATTTT	CASGDYEADTQYF
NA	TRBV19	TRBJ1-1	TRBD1	TGTGCCAGTAGTAAAGGACAGGTGGGTCAGAACGCTGAAGCTTTCTTT	CASSKGQVGQNAEAFF
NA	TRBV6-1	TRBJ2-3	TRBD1	TGTGCCAGCAGGGCGACAGGGGCTTTTGATACGCAGTATTTT	CASRATGAFDTQYF
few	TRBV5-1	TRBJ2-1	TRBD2	TGCGCCAGCAGCTCGGGACTAGCTACGGCAGAGCAGTTCTTC	CASSSGLATAEQFF
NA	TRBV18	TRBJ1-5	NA	TGTGCCAGCTCGACCGGGGAACTTCAGCCCCAGCATTTT	CASSTGELQPQHF
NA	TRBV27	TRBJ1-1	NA	TGTGCCAGCAGTTTCGGGTCTTCTGGCATGGGGCCCCTGAACACTGAAGCTTTCTTT	CASSFGSSGMGPLNTEAFF
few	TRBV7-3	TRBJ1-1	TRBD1	TGTGCCAGCAGCTGGACAGGGAACACTGAAGCTTTCTTT	CASSWTGNTEAFF
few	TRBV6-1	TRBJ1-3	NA	TGTGCCAGCATACGAGCAGGCACTGGAAACACCATATATTTT	CASIRAGTGNTIYF
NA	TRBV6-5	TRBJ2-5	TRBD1	TGTGCCAGCAGTTACTGGGACAGGGGTGAGACCCAGTACTTC	CASSYWDRGETQYF
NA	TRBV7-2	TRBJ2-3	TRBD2	TGTGCCAGCAGCTTAGGAGCGGGGGCCCGGGGTACGCAGTATTTT	CASSLGAGARGTQYF
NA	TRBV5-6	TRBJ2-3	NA	TGTGCCAGCAGCTTGGTCTTTTCAGGGAGCACAGATACGCAGTATTTT	CASSLVFSGSTDTQYF
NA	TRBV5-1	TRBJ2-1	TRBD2	TGCGCCAGCAGCAAGCTAGCGGGGGATTACAATGAGCAGTTCTTC	CASSKLAGDYNEQFF
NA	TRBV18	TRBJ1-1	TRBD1	TGTGCCAGCTCACCTGGACAGGGGCTAGGTGAAGCTTTCTTT	CASSPGQGLGEAFF
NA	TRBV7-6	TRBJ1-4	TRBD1	TGTGCCAGCAGCTCCGGGACAGGGACTGAAAAACTGTTTTTT	CASSSGTGTEKLFF
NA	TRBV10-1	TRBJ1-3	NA	TGCGCCAGCAGGGACAGCTCTGGAAACACCATATATTTT	CASRDSSGNTIYF
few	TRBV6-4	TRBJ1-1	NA	TGTGCCAGCCGGGCCTCGGAGGGCACTGAAGCTTTCTTT	CASRASEGTEAFF
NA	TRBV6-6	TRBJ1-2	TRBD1	TGTGCCAGCAGTCCGACAGGGGACTATGGCTACACCTTC	CASSPTGDYGYTF
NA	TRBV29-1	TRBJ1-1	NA	TGCAGCGTTGATACAATCGGGGGGACTGAAGCTTTCTTT	CSVDTIGGTEAFF
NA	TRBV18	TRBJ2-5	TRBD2	TGTGCCAGCTCACCAAGCGGGACTAGCGGGATACGGACCCAGTACTTC	CASSPSGTSGIRTQYF
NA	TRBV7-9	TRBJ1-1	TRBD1	TGTGCCAGCAGCTTAGGAGGGGGCAAGGACGTAGCTTTCTTT	CASSLGGGKDVAFF
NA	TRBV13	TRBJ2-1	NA	TGTGCCAGCAGCTTAAGAGGGACAGAGCAGTTCTTC	CASSLRGTEQFF
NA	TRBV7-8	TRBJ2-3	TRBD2	TGTGCCAGCAGCCCTACGGGGGGGACTGCAGATACGCAGTATTTT	CASSPTGGTADTQYF
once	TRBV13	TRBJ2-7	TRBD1	TGTGCCAGCAGACTCCGGATAGGGGGCGCTTCGGTCGAGCAGTACTTC	CASRLRIGGASVEQYF
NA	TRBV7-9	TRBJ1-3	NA	TGTGCCAGCAGCTTAGTTCAGGGCTCTGGAAACACCATATATTTT	CASSLVQGSGNTIYF